The subject of this entry is one TCR beta chain. The source of the sample is a study of shared clonotypes between healthy human individuals. Profiling relied on immunoSEQ multiplex PCR, and the TCRdb table lists in-frame clones only, not all of them. The sample lists about 1,500,000 clones, approximately 96% seen once, with roughly 1.1% in the top ten. This TCR came from a man in his thirties or forties in good health. Sequenced sample: naive CD4+ T cells sorted from blood. Subset in this sample: CD45RA+ positively selected.

CDR3 amino acids: CASSLGGTSGSGEQFF. The CDR3 coding sequence is TGTGCCAGCAGCTTGGGAGGAACTAGCGGGAGTGGTGAGCAGTTCTTC. The V call is TRBV5-4, the J call TRBJ2-1; TRBD2 aligns across 11 bases. J lost 9 bases, V lost 0 bases, and 8 bases had no gene match. Germline CDR1 reads SGHNT; CDR2 reads YYREEE (reference sequence). This CDR3 region has 16 residues.